The subject of this entry is one TCR beta chain. Its antigen is currently not known. No base quality information exists; no much larger clone differs at one position. Receptors were amplified or captured by 5' RACE. Data came from an Illumina HiSeq 2500. A second PCR of roughly 7 to 11 cycles was performed with a sample-barcoded 5' primer and a J-beta primer mix. A template-switch 5' adaptor carrying 12 random nucleotides introduced a unique molecular identifier onto each TCR beta cDNA molecule. At least 2.5 million CDR3-containing paired-end reads were obtained from each sample. First-strand cDNA was synthesized from all RNA with the Mint cDNA synthesis kit, primed by a TRBC-specific oligonucleotide. Following uracil-DNA glycosylase treatment, a first 18-cycle PCR with universal primers M1SS and BC2_uni_R was performed on all cDNA. The study's processing was this. For normalization, 1 million high-quality reads, each with a distinct molecular identifier, were randomly selected from each sample. Reads with shared molecular identifiers were discarded instead of being binned into consensus sequences. MiTCR, with a Q25 quality threshold and the strictest error-elimination algorithm, was used for CDR3 identification, clonotype clustering and error correction. A nonparametric unseen species model using Euler transformation provided a lower-bound estimate of total TCR beta diversity. The raw public reads went through TCRdb reprocessing: fastp at Q25, MiXCR clone calling, in-frame beta chains kept. Each entry merges the rows of one CDR3 protein and shows their most common DNA and genes. The V and J calls follow TCRdb's processing rather than the paper's. Within this sample are fewer than 950,000 distinct CDR3 sequences, with about 53% of them counted one time only. The ten largest account for roughly 40% of the sample.

This entry is derived from a study of blood T cells in healthy people across ages (dated by TCRdb to about 2015). Background for the entire study: In model experiments, template switching captured about one uniquely barcoded TCR beta cDNA molecule for every two T cells. Donors of different ages were randomly distributed across sequencing lanes to avoid experimental bias. Two additional independent replicas of 1 million unique cDNA reads from the same blood draw were analyzed for two donors (one aged 18 to 30 and one aged 80 or older). Using deep sequencing normalized with unique cDNA molecular identifiers, the study measured how TCR beta repertoire diversity changes with age. The donors were split into four age groups: young (average 16 years), middle-aged (roughly 39), aged (more than 55) and long-lived (about 74). Beyond this particular receptor, the publication reports: Estimates of total diversity based on one million sequenced T cells were considered lower bounds and underestimates. Conclusive comparison of naive and antigen-experienced compartments was prevented by the profiling of bulk unsorted PBMCs. Compared with the aged group, the long-lived group had more naive CD4+ T cells, fewer expanded clones and increased TCR diversity, suggesting age selection. Observed TCR beta diversity per million T cells fell roughly linearly with age, and a significant reduction was already apparent by age around 39. Because the CMV infection status of the donors was unknown, age-related changes in expanded clonotypes may potentially have been confounded. A strong correlation was found between observed TCR beta diversity and the percentage of naive T cells measured by flow cytometry.

Based on the germline V gene, the CDR1 and CDR2 sequences are WSHSY and SAAADI. The CDR3 has 16 amino acids, counting the end cysteine and phenylalanine. The only DNA kept is the CDR3, 48 bases in frame from the first base. V is reduced by 5 bases and J by 3 bases, leaving a spacing of 17 bases between them. The 39 donors, aged about 6 to 95 years, were systemically healthy Caucasian individuals from Russia. About 10 milliliters of peripheral blood were collected from each donor into EDTA-treated Vacutainer tubes. Ficoll-Paque density-gradient centrifugation was used to isolate PBMCs, with at least 6.5 million per sample. Trizol reagent was used to extract total RNA from PBMCs, with at least 5.5 micrograms per sample. For every donor, an aliquot of PBMCs went through flow cytometry to measure the percentages of naive CD45RAhigh/CD27high T cells.

This clonotype was obtained from a man of 80 years or more in good health. The sequenced material came from blood. The chain uses TRBV10-2 and TRBJ2-1; TRBD2 is possibly the D segment (6 matching bases). The bases are TGCGCCAGCAGTACACCTGGTGGAGGGGTCTACAATGAGCAGTTCTTC. Its amino acids are CASSTPGGGVYNEQFF.